These T cell receptor beta chains were read from a single sample in a study of T cell responses to AZD1222 COVID-19 vaccine. Some clones are missing from TCRdb's copy, which holds only in-frame ones; the method was immunoSEQ multiplex PCR. The sample contains some 150,000 clones, 88% of which appear only once. Sequenced here: peripheral blood, sampled 28 days after the second AZD1222 dose. The receptors shown here come from an adult who received the AZD1222 COVID-19 vaccine. Both conserved end residues are part of each CDR3. D genes are given only for firm matches. Clone size is not always given. Where it is, it says once, few, many or a class for expanded clones.

J,size,D,V,CDR3,DNA
TRBJ2-1,.,.,TRBV4-1,CASSQDFPASREQFF,TGCGCCAGCAGCCAAGATTTTCCGGCTAGTCGCGAGCAGTTCTTC
TRBJ1-3,.,.,TRBV5-8,CAIHGGRRVVNTIYF,TGTGCCATCCATGGGGGCCGGCGAGTTGTAAACACCATATATTTT
TRBJ2-1,.,.,TRBV6-2/TRBV6-3,CASSTRTHYNEQFF,TGTGCCAGCAGTACCCGGACGCACTACAATGAGCAGTTCTTC
TRBJ1-1,once,.,TRBV21-1,CASSKDAGGAFRKKAFF,TGTGCCAGCAGCAAAGATGCGGGGGGCGCTTTTAGGAAGAAAGCTTTCTTT
TRBJ1-2,few,.,TRBV5-1,CASSPFGAGVSNYGYTF,TGCGCCAGCAGCCCCTTCGGGGCGGGGGTTTCTAACTATGGCTACACCTTC
TRBJ1-2,.,TRBD1,TRBV12-3/TRBV12-4,CASSPDRARGYTF,TGTGCCAGCAGCCCGGACAGGGCCAGGGGCTACACCTTC
TRBJ2-2,.,TRBD1,TRBV23-1,CASKGTEPRSNTGELFF,TGCGCCAGCAAGGGGACAGAACCCCGCTCGAACACCGGGGAGCTGTTTTTT
TRBJ2-4,.,.,TRBV6-1,CASSEARTVGKGNIQYF,TGTGCCAGCAGTGAAGCGCGGACGGTGGGGAAGGGAAACATTCAGTACTTC
TRBJ2-7,.,.,TRBV11-3,CASSHLEDSEQYF,TGTGCCAGCAGTCACCTAGAGGATTCCGAGCAGTACTTC
TRBJ1-2,.,.,TRBV19,CASTSEGPIPYGYTF,TGTGCCAGTACCTCCGAAGGTCCCATACCCTATGGCTACACCTTC
TRBJ2-3,.,.,TRBV7-7,CASSRGGRGDTQYF,TGTGCTAGCAGCCGAGGGGGTAGGGGAGATACGCAGTATTTT
TRBJ2-1,.,TRBD1,TRBV10-1,CASSRDRGYNEQFF,TGCGCCAGCAGCCGGGACAGGGGCTACAATGAGCAGTTCTTC
TRBJ2-7,.,.,TRBV28,CASSLQGSSYEQYF,TGTGCCAGCAGTTTACAAGGGAGCTCCTACGAGCAGTACTTC
TRBJ1-2,.,.,TRBV10-3,CAISGPRGYTF,TGTGCCATCAGTGGACCCAGAGGCTACACCTTC
TRBJ2-6,.,TRBD1,TRBV28,CASSLRDRAGANVLTF,TGTGCCAGCAGTCTCAGAGACAGGGCTGGGGCCAACGTCCTGACTTTC
TRBJ2-1,.,.,TRBV7-2,CASSLGVQGEQFF,TGTGCCAGCAGCCTGGGGGTTCAGGGTGAGCAGTTCTTC
TRBJ2-3,.,TRBD2,TRBV4-1,CASRASGGRTDTQYF,TGCGCCAGCCGGGCGAGCGGGGGACGCACAGATACGCAGTATTTT
TRBJ1-1,.,TRBD1,TRBV6-5,CASSYTILQGKTEAFF,TGTGCCAGCAGTTACACCATACTACAGGGGAAAACTGAAGCTTTCTTT
TRBJ2-1,.,.,TRBV30,CAWSGLVTYNEQFF,TGTGCCTGGAGTGGACTAGTTACCTACAATGAGCAGTTCTTC
TRBJ1-4,.,.,TRBV19,CASAIDSYYEKLFF,TGTGCCAGCGCTATTGACAGCTACTATGAAAAACTGTTTTTT
TRBJ2-5,.,TRBD2,TRBV7-7,CASSDGTSRPQYF,TGTGCTAGCAGCGACGGGACTAGCAGGCCCCAGTACTTC
TRBJ2-1,.,TRBD1,TRBV5-1,CASSFGTANLYEQFF,TGCGCCAGCAGCTTTGGGACAGCCAACTTGTATGAGCAGTTCTTC
TRBJ2-1,.,.,TRBV7-2,CASSPRDSAYYNEQFF,TGTGCCAGCAGCCCCCGGGACTCGGCTTATTACAATGAGCAGTTCTTC
TRBJ1-1,.,.,TRBV18,CASSYSGSTEAFF,TGTGCCAGCTCATATAGCGGGTCCACTGAAGCTTTCTTT
TRBJ2-2,.,TRBD2,TRBV7-2,CASSQVSLAGGATGELFF,TGTGCCAGCAGCCAAGTATCCCTAGCGGGAGGGGCAACCGGGGAGCTGTTTTTT
TRBJ1-1,.,.,TRBV7-3,CASSSLQGTEAFF,TGTGCCAGCAGCTCGCTACAGGGAACTGAAGCTTTCTTT
TRBJ1-1,.,.,TRBV9,CASSEGIDTEAFF,TGTGCCAGCAGCGAGGGGATAGACACTGAAGCTTTCTTT
TRBJ1-1,.,.,TRBV29-1,CSVDEGAFF,TGCAGCGTTGACGAGGGGGCTTTCTTT
TRBJ1-2,.,.,TRBV28,CASSVRGRGYTF,TGTGCCAGCAGTGTCAGGGGTCGGGGCTACACCTTC
TRBJ2-7,once,.,TRBV28,CASRAGGAGEQYF,TGTGCCAGCAGGGCAGGGGGGGCTGGCGAGCAGTACTTC
TRBJ1-6,.,.,TRBV3-1/TRBV3-2,CASLRGRDNSPLHF,TGTGCCAGCCTCCGGGGACGGGATAATTCACCCCTCCACTTT
TRBJ2-1,.,TRBD2,TRBV7-2,CASSLGGGNNEQFF,TGTGCCAGCAGCTTGGGCGGGGGGAACAATGAGCAGTTCTTC
TRBJ2-1,.,.,TRBV11-1,CASRSGTGASGEQFF,TGTGCCAGCAGGAGCGGGACAGGAGCTAGCGGTGAGCAGTTCTTC
TRBJ1-3,.,.,TRBV7-3,CASSSSASSGNTIYF,TGTGCCAGCAGCTCGTCGGCGAGCTCTGGAAACACCATATATTTT
TRBJ2-5,.,.,TRBV18,CASSPSETQYF,TGTGCCAGCTCACCATCAGAGACCCAGTACTTC
TRBJ2-1,.,.,TRBV19,CASSIQDIGDEQFF,TGTGCCAGTAGTATTCAGGACATTGGGGATGAGCAGTTCTTC
TRBJ2-2,.,.,TRBV4-2,CASSQETSRAGANTGELFF,TGTGCCAGCAGCCAAGAGACCTCCAGGGCGGGGGCCAACACCGGGGAGCTGTTTTTT
TRBJ2-1,.,.,TRBV10-1,CATKRKDEQFF,TGCGCCACCAAGAGGAAGGATGAGCAGTTCTTC
TRBJ2-7,.,.,TRBV28,CASSSPEQGRPYEQYF,TGTGCCAGCAGTTCGCCCGAACAGGGTAGGCCCTACGAGCAGTACTTC
TRBJ1-1,.,.,TRBV10-3,CAISETASSNTEAFF,TGTGCCATCAGTGAGACGGCCAGTTCGAACACTGAAGCTTTCTTT
TRBJ1-2,.,.,TRBV11-2,CASSQSGGRHYGYTF,TGTGCCAGCAGCCAAAGTGGGGGACGTCACTATGGCTACACCTTC